This TCR beta chain originates from a study of blood T cell repertoires in COVID-19. As for the study in general: Whether acute or convalescent, the COVID-19 samples came from the United States, Italy and Spain. Sources were T cells, B-cell-depleted T cells, or PBMCs; the material itself was cDNA or gDNA.

The CDR3 has 13 residues. Trimming took off 9 bases at V and 8 bases at J, with 20 bases between the two ends. Germline V CDR1 and CDR2: SGHDT, YYEEEE. In assigning cohorts, the study relied on participant-reported clinical history. The authors' processing: Reference gene primer amplification gave nucleated cell count estimates. Here immunoSEQ multiplex PCR was the method, and the copy in TCRdb shows in-frame clones only, minus some. From that table come the V and J calls and clone size; the DNA was used to work out D and trimming. The sample has 250,000 to 350,000 clones, 80% to 90% seen once. The specimen sequenced was PBMCs or T cells enriched from blood (not recorded which). The TCR was taken from a young woman who had recovered from COVID-19. The V and J genes are TRBV5-6 and TRBJ1-1, with D perhaps matching TRBD1 (6 bases). This CDR3 reads CATSFGGASEAFF. The DNA for the CDR3 is TGTGCCACCTCTTTTGGGGGGGCTTCCGAAGCTTTCTTT.